These 28 T cell receptor beta chains were sequenced from one sample in a study of CD8 T cells in ankylosing spondylitis. TCRdb reanalysed the 5' RACE reads using MiXCR and keeps one entry per CDR3 protein. This table has some 52,000 distinct CDR3 sequences, approximately 7% appearing once. The sequenced sample consisted of blood, either unsorted or a sorted T cell fraction (not recorded which). The receptor source for this set is a female donor with ankylosing spondylitis or in good health (not recorded which).

This clonotype was detected many times. This sequence joins TRBV29-1 and TRBJ2-1; either TRBD1 or TRBD2 may supply D (5 bases each). Germline lookup yields CDR1 SQVTM and CDR2 ANQGSEA. CDR3 size: 12 residues. Trimming stripped 4 bases from V and 8 bases from J, with 12 bases between. The CDR3 nucleotides are TGCAGCGTTGGAACGGGGACGCATGAGCAGTTCTTC. It translates to CSVGTGTHEQFF.

This clonotype was seen at least ten times. This chain uses TRBV12-3 or TRBV12-4 with TRBJ2-1, with TRBD1 identical over 8 bases. The CDR3 length is 14 residues. The V segment lost 3 bases and the J segment 6 bases; nucleotides outside the gene matches: 4. The CDR3 DNA sequence: TGTGCCAGCAGTTTGGTCCAGGGGGCCAATGAGCAGTTCTTC. Translating it yields CASSLVQGANEQFF.

This rearrangement joins TRBV5-1 to TRBJ1-2; the D gene is possibly TRBD1 (5 bases). The germline CDR1 and CDR2 sequences are SGHRS and YFSETQ. Trimming took off 0 bases at V and 5 bases at J, with 14 bases between the two ends. The CDR3 is 15 amino acids. The CDR3 DNA reads TGCGCCAGCAGCTTGGCCTCGGGACTGACATATGGCTACACCTTC. This gives the protein CASSLASGLTYGYTF.

This clonotype was counted many times. The genes are TRBV20-1 and TRBJ2-1; 8 bases align to TRBD2. This CDR3 is 16 amino acids long. Germline V gives CDR1 DFQATT, CDR2 SNEGSKA (reference sequence). The V and J ends lost 6 bases and 2 bases, in that order; junction bases with no gene match: 12. Here the CDR3 reads CSAAVGGGGPYNEQFF. The DNA for the CDR3 is TGCAGTGCCGCAGTAGGAGGCGGGGGGCCCTACAATGAGCAGTTCTTC.

This clonotype was observed at least ten times. The CDR3 here is CASSLNPTGEQYV. DNA of the CDR3: TGCGCCAGCAGCCTCAACCCTACCGGCGAGCAGTACGTC. V gene TRBV5-1 combines with J gene TRBJ2-7; D is uncertain. The CDR3 spans 13 residues. V lost 4 bases and J 6 bases, leaving 14 bases between the germline ends. From germline, CDR1 is SGHRS and CDR2 YFSETQ.

There are many counts of this clonotype. The chain couples TRBV7-4 to TRBJ1-5; tentatively, D is TRBD1 (5 bases). Trimming shortened V by 1 base and J by 2 bases, and 12 bases separated the two germline ends. Germline-derived CDR1 and CDR2 are SGHVT and SQSDAQ. This CDR3 region has 16 residues. The CDR3 loop reads CASSLGARAGNQPQHF. CDR3 DNA: TGTGCCAGCAGCTTAGGCGCCAGGGCGGGCAATCAGCCCCAGCATTTT.

This clonotype was seen a few times. The gene calls are TRBV6-1 and TRBJ2-5, with 12 bases that match TRBD2. The CDR3 contains 16 residues. CDR1 MNHNS and CDR2 SASEGT come from the germline V gene. The V gene end was trimmed by 7 bases and the J gene end by 4 bases; junction bases not matched to a gene: 10. The DNA for the CDR3 is TGTGCCAGCACGCGGACTAGCGGGGACTGGGGAGAGACCCAGTACTTC. It encodes CASTRTSGDWGETQYF.

This clonotype was picked up many times. The V gene is TRBV7-2, the J gene TRBJ1-1; tentative D call: TRBD1 (5 bases). Deletions cut 0 bases from V and 4 bases from J, with 12 bases between. CDR3 length: 15 amino acids. The V gene's germline CDR1 is SGHTA and CDR2 FQGNSA. CDR3 in amino acids: CASSLAVGDGTEAFF. The CDR3 DNA reads TGTGCCAGCAGCTTAGCGGTGGGGGATGGCACTGAAGCTTTCTTT. The variable domain in full, with the rest retrieved from reference TRBV7-2 and TRBJ1-1, is GAGVSQSPSNKVTEKGKDVELRCDPISGHTALYWYRQSLGQGLEFLIYFQGNSAPDKSGLPSDRFSAERTGGSVSTLTIQRTQQEDSAVYLCASSLAVGDGTEAFFGQGTRLTVV.

This clonotype was counted many times. V gene TRBV5-1 combines with J gene TRBJ2-7; 11 bases fit TRBD2. Per germline, CDR1 SGHRS and CDR2 YFSETQ. V dropped 5 bases and J dropped 2; count of bases not matched to a gene: 6. The CDR3 spans 15 residues. The CDR3 reads CASRSGLAVPYEQYF. The CDR3 nucleotides read TGCGCCAGCAGATCGGGACTAGCGGTACCCTACGAGCAGTACTTC.

This clonotype was observed many times. The chain employs TRBV6-5 and TRBJ1-1; D is ambiguous. V lost 2 bases to trimming and J lost 4 bases, with 11 bases between them. Germline assignment: CDR1 MNHEY and CDR2 SVGAGI. CDR3 size: 14 residues. The CDR3 nucleotides read TGTGCCAGCAGTTACAAAAGGGCGAGCACTGAAGCTTTCTTT. This gives the protein CASSYKRASTEAFF.

The table lists this clonotype with many counts. The rearrangement joins TRBV12-3 or TRBV12-4 to TRBJ1-5; TRBD1 is a possible D gene (6 bases). The germline V and J ends were trimmed by 5 bases and 2 bases, with 10 bases remaining between them. CDR3 length: 14 residues. CDR3 protein: CASSNRQGNQPQHF. DNA for the CDR3: TGTGCCAGCAGTAACCGACAGGGCAATCAGCCCCAGCATTTT.

This clonotype has ten or more counts. This rearrangement joins TRBV11-2 to TRBJ2-7; D remains ambiguous. The CDR3 totals 18 residues. CDR1 and CDR2 (germline): SGHAT, FQNNGV. Trimming took off 2 bases at V and 2 bases at J, with 22 bases between the two ends. CDR3 sequence: CASSLKVGFGSTPYEQYF. The CDR3 nucleotides read TGTGCCAGCAGCTTAAAGGTCGGTTTCGGGTCCACCCCCTACGAGCAGTACTTC.

This clonotype was recorded at least ten times. The chain couples TRBV28 to TRBJ1-6; D not certain. The CDR3 consists of 15 residues. CDR1 and CDR2 (germline): MDHEN, SYDVKM. V lost 6 bases, J lost 7 bases, and 16 bases lay in between. The CDR3 nucleotides are TGTGCCAGCAGCTTCATCGCAGAAGGCAATTCACCCCTCCACTTT. It encodes CASSFIAEGNSPLHF.

The table lists this clonotype with many counts. The rearrangement links TRBV5-1 to TRBJ1-5, with TRBD1 as a possible D gene (6 bases). This CDR3 has 15 amino acids. V gave up 2 bases and J gave up 1 base, with 10 bases separating them. Germline V gene sequence: CDR1 SGHRS, CDR2 YFSETQ. CDR3 nucleotide sequence: TGCGCCAGCAGCTTATGGGGGGCGAGCAATCAGCCCCAGCATTTT. Protein sequence: CASSLWGASNQPQHF.

This clonotype was recorded at least ten times. The chain couples TRBV5-1 to TRBJ2-7, with unresolved D. Germline assignment: CDR1 SGHRS and CDR2 YFSETQ. V dropped 4 bases and J dropped 3 bases, with 14 bases sitting between them. CDR3 size: 14 residues. The CDR3 protein is CASSPRGESYEQYV. CDR3 DNA: TGCGCCAGCAGCCCCCGAGGAGAAAGCTACGAGCAGTACGTC.

This clonotype was found many times. The chain joins TRBV7-9 to TRBJ2-1, with no clear D. The CDR3 length is 13 residues. Germline V gives CDR1 SEHNR, CDR2 FQNEAQ (reference sequence). V dropped 3 bases and J dropped 5 bases, with 8 bases sitting between them. This CDR3 reads CASSFSLNNEQFF. CDR3 coding DNA: TGTGCCAGCAGCTTTAGCCTCAACAATGAGCAGTTCTTC.

This clonotype appeared many times. The chain has TRBV12-3 or TRBV12-4 and TRBJ2-1; TRBD2 aligns across 11 bases. The CDR3 covers 20 residues. The trim removed 5 bases at V and 0 bases at J, leaving 15 bases unmatched. CDR3 in amino acids: CASSRPRTGTSGSSYNEQFF. For the CDR3, the DNA is TGTGCCAGCAGTAGGCCCCGTACTGGGACTAGCGGAAGCTCCTACAATGAGCAGTTCTTC.

This clonotype was counted a few times. The V and J genes are TRBV6-6 and TRBJ2-5, with D hard to call. V lost 3 bases to trimming and J lost 4 bases, with 6 bases between them. Germline values: CDR1 MNHNY, CDR2 SVGAGI (reference sequence). This CDR3 has 12 residues. CDR3 amino acids: CASSYRLETQYF. The CDR3 nucleotides are TGTGCCAGCAGTTATAGGTTAGAGACCCAGTACTTC.

This clonotype has ten or more counts. The chain couples TRBV7-6 to TRBJ1-2; D unresolved. Germline V gives CDR1 SGHVS, CDR2 FNYEAQ. V lost 1 base and J lost 0, with 9 bases in between. This CDR3 is built from 15 residues. CDR3 in DNA: TGTGCCAGCAGCTTAGGGGTAGGAGCTAACTATGGCTACACCTTC. This encodes CASSLGVGANYGYTF.

This clonotype occurred many times. The chain is built from TRBV6-5 and TRBJ2-7; TRBD2 matches 10 bases. CDR1 is MNHEY and CDR2 is SVGAGI in the germline V gene. The CDR3 consists of 17 residues. The ends lost 2 bases at V and 2 bases at J; junction bases unmatched: 9. The CDR3 protein is CASSYRSSGGGPYEQYF. CDR3 DNA: TGTGCCAGCAGTTACCGGTCCAGCGGGGGGGGGCCCTACGAGCAGTACTTC.

This clonotype has a count of ten or more. The V call is TRBV5-1, the J call TRBJ2-7; D unresolved. Deletions cut 0 bases from V and 2 bases from J, with 6 bases between. CDR1 SGHRS and CDR2 YFSETQ come from the germline V gene. CDR3 size: 13 residues. Here the CDR3 reads CASSLGSTYEQYF. CDR3 in DNA: TGCGCCAGCAGCTTGGGCAGTACCTACGAGCAGTACTTC.

The sample holds many counts of this clonotype. V usage is TRBV28 and J usage is TRBJ2-3; 11 bases map to TRBD2. The CDR3 runs 17 residues. Germline V lookup: CDR1 MDHEN, CDR2 SYDVKM. V was pared by 2 bases and J by 1 base, with 5 bases of the junction left unmatched. The CDR3 sequence is CASSLRGLADRTDTQYF. The CDR3 coding sequence is TGTGCCAGCAGTTTAAGGGGACTAGCGGACCGCACAGATACGCAGTATTTT.

This clonotype was recorded many times. The chain couples TRBV29-1 to TRBJ1-2, with D unclear. From germline, CDR1 is SQVTM and CDR2 ANQGSEA. With 6 bases removed from V and 0 bases from J, the gap between germline ends came to 17 bases. This CDR3 comprises 15 residues. This CDR3 is CSVRGGQLANYGYTF. The CDR3 bases are TGCAGCGTGAGAGGCGGCCAGCTTGCTAACTATGGCTACACCTTC.

As concerns this clonotype: Possible read error: a much larger clone is one base away. This chain's CDR3 is CASSYTRGDSYEQYF. The CDR3, as DNA: TGTGCCAGCAGTTACACCAGGGGGGACTCCTACGAGCAGTACTTC. The chain employs TRBV6-5 and TRBJ2-7; TRBD1 might be the D (7 bases). Trimming took off 2 bases at V and 0 bases at J, with 11 bases between the two ends. The CDR3 length is 15 residues. The germline gives CDR1 MNHEY, CDR2 SVGAGI.

This clonotype was seen repeatedly, ten times or more. The rearrangement uses TRBV3-1 and TRBJ1-5, with TRBD1 identical over 9 bases. There are 15 residues in the CDR3. CDR1 is LGHDT, CDR2 YNNKEL, per germline (reference sequence). V shed 6 bases and J 4 bases; nucleotides not matched to a gene: 7. CDR3 DNA: TGTGCCAGCAGTGATGCCGGGACAGGGAATCAGCCCCAGCATTTT. Amino acids: CASSDAGTGNQPQHF.

In this sample, this clonotype turned up many times. The chain has TRBV6-1 and TRBJ1-1; a weak D match, TRBD1 (6 bases). V gave up 7 bases and J gave up 1 base, with 10 bases separating them. The CDR3 has 13 amino acids. Germline CDR1 and CDR2: MNHNS and SASEGT. The DNA for the CDR3 is TGTGCCAGCAACAGGGTCGAGAACACTGAAGCTTTCTTT. Encoded protein: CASNRVENTEAFF.

This clonotype occurred many times. This chain joins TRBV20-1 and TRBJ2-3, with TRBD2 matching 11 bases. V lost 0 bases to trimming and J lost 2 bases; unmatched junction nucleotides: 16. This CDR3 is built from 20 residues. Germline-derived CDR1 and CDR2 are DFQATT and SNEGSKA (reference sequence). Written as DNA, the CDR3 is TGCAGTGCTAGAGATGTAGGGCTAGCGGGGGGAGAATGGAACACAGATACGCAGTATTTT. Encoded protein: CSARDVGLAGGEWNTDTQYF.

In its sample, this clonotype was seen many times. The rearrangement links TRBV9 to TRBJ1-2, with no clear D. V lost 10 bases to trimming and J lost 1 base, with 8 bases between them. Germline V gene sequence: CDR1 SGDLS, CDR2 YYNGEE. The CDR3 is made up of 11 amino acids. The CDR3: CASEFNYGYTF. The CDR3 region has the DNA TGTGCCTCGGAGTTTAACTATGGCTACACCTTC.